The entry that follows covers one T cell receptor beta chain sequence. It lacks a known antigen. No quality values exist for individual bases; no much larger clone is one base distant. The data are from a study of cytomegalovirus exposure and HLA in healthy donors (dated by TCRdb to 2016 to 2017). About the study as a whole: According to an earlier analysis of 550 to 750 of the donors, 150 million to 200 million T cells yielded over 90 million unique TCR beta sequences and approximately 300 Gb of sequence data. The study used immunosequencing to profile the T cell repertoires of approximately 630 subjects and linked those repertoires to cytomegalovirus serostatus. Class I and class II HLA loci were covered by the typing at four-digit resolution. Roughly 5 DR-DQ haplotypes were handled as single units for association and clustering, since linkage in the cohort was strong. In an earlier analysis of 500 to 650 of the donors, high-throughput TCR beta sequencing was used to judge whether each TCR beta V gene segment behaved as functional or pseudogenic. Genome-wide SNP genotypes for about 65% of the 666 donors were used in a later genetic analysis, which treated that subset as a discovery cohort. Among the roughly 400 genotyped donors, about 83% belonged to the genetic ancestry cluster associated with self-reported Caucasian donors. The later analysis used no new phenotypic data to find candidate immune exposures, relying instead on TCR beta sequences and their occurrence across donors. Among 398 genotyped donors of the cohort, an average of approximately 240,000 unique TCR beta nucleotide sequences was sequenced per donor, of which 15% to 20% were non-productive. To predict cytomegalovirus infection status, the study combined high-throughput TCR immunosequencing, statistical association of individual TCRs with disease status, and machine learning. A later analysis re-analyzed previously published TCR beta repertoires from about 600 donors and added high-resolution HLA genotyping to study TCR occurrence patterns. All discovery cohort repertoires had been generated using a single sequencing platform. The number of typed donors differed by locus: roughly 620-630 for A, B, C, DRB1 and DQB1; 500 to 550 for DQA1; some 610 for DPA1; and some 450 for DPB1. Donor age, sex, ethnicity and CMV serostatus were collected together with the repertoire data. An early release covering about 600 HLA-typed donors comprised 250 to 350 gigabases of sequencing data and around 80 million unique TCR sequences. The study was designed to test whether signatures of past pathogen exposure could be identified by cataloging public T cell receptors. A separate validation cohort of roughly 130 different subjects was used in addition to the roughly 700-subject first cohort.

The cohort consisted of 650 to 850 healthy bone marrow donors. Cohort members were all nominally healthy when sampled, although unrecorded immune exposures were likely present. The donor was CMV seropositive and was included in the group of around 300 seropositive cohort members. Each donor provided a peripheral blood sample, and peripheral blood mononuclear cells were used for TCR beta sequencing. The Qiagen DNeasy Blood Extraction Kit was used to extract genomic DNA from the blood cell samples. The CDR3 contains 16 residues, cysteine and phenylalanine counted. This entry keeps only the CDR3 DNA: 48 bases, framed from base 1. According to the germline V gene, CDR1 reads MGHDK and CDR2 reads SYGVNS. V ends up 10 bases short and J 1 base short, with an unmatched junction base count of 15. Points the paper makes about the study in general: Across donors, most TCR sequences were observed very rarely, whereas some public TCRs were present in many individuals. In a later analysis, TCR association rates were found to vary across HLA loci, with the most associated TCRs seen for DRB1 alleles and the fewest for HLA-C alleles. Cytomegalovirus status was reported to be diagnosed by the classifier with high specificity and sensitivity in both the original and validation cohorts. A further reported finding was that TCR beta sequences accurately predicted the HLA-A and HLA-B alleles for most subjects in the first cohort. A later genetic analysis associated a missense DCLRE1C variant with V-gene and J-gene trimming of TCR beta chains, and an independent cohort replicated the association. A later analysis associated 17,000 or so TCR beta sequences with specific HLA alleles at a false discovery rate of 0.05. In this cohort, only TCR beta chains were sequenced, and detectable features were limited by the absence of alpha or paired-chain data. When HLA alleles, especially DR and DQ, strongly co-occurred, attributing TCR associations to individual alleles was difficult. The authors suggested that the approach could potentially be generalized to other disease states and immunological phenotypes. Correlated functional status among segregating V segments might be attributable to linkage disequilibrium, but an unknown experimental factor could not be ruled out. Because counts were too low, seventeen rarely observed V segments, including chromosome 9 orphons, were left out of the earlier analysis of a few hundred of the donors. Because the 87-base-pair reads could not distinguish some IMGT-functional V segments, including TRBV6-2 and TRBV6-3, those segments were excluded. A later analysis found that most CMV-associated TCR beta chains appeared HLA-restricted, with HLA associations seemingly driven largely by CMV exposure. An earlier analysis of around 540 of the donors showed that most TCR beta V segments appeared in productive rearrangements either about 87% or about 30% of the time, which broadly matched IMGT annotations. A later analysis reported that several top co-occurrence clusters appeared linked to parvovirus B19, influenza, CMV and Epstein-Barr virus. Because some donors lacked HLA typing at each locus, the association tests relied only on the typed subset. A cluster of highly shared sequence variants was judged likely to be a technical artifact of the sequencing pipeline. The presence/absence analyses assumed that sequencing depth was roughly uniform across donors, and that assumption may not be true. For the cohort, immune exposure information was limited to CMV serostatus. In a later analysis, HLA-associated TCR beta chains were found to be more clonally expanded and to have lower generation probabilities than equally common non-associated chains. A few of the identified cytomegalovirus-associated TCR beta chains were confirmed in vitro to be specific for cytomegalovirus antigens. In a later genetic analysis, fewer N-insertions in productive TCRs were reported among donors in an Asian-associated ancestry cluster than the approximately 670-donor mean. The study listed approximately 150 TCR beta chains as associated with cytomegalovirus.

Library prep was done by the immunoSEQ multiplex PCR assay. The multiplex PCR relied on a mix of 60 forward primers for TCR Vbeta segments and 13 reverse primers for TCR Jbeta segments. A multiplex PCR assay on genomic DNA amplified the CDR3 region of rearranged TCR beta genes. The amplified TCR beta libraries were sequenced on the Illumina HiSeq System as 87-base-pair reads. From the authors' description of their analysis: In a later analysis, roughly 80 million unique TCR beta chains were counted across the approximately 640 repertoires, and approximately 11 million of these chains were shared by at least two donors. Raw reads were error-corrected and collapsed into unique sequences with a nearest-neighbor algorithm that merged closely related sequences to remove PCR and sequencing errors. CDR3 sequences were aligned to IMGT reference sequences to assign V, D and J gene segments. For a sequence to be retained, a match of at least six nucleotides to both a V gene segment and a J gene segment was required. A rearrangement was called productive if the CDR3 had no stop codons and remained in frame with V and J, and every other rearrangement was called non-productive. Following IMGT convention, CDR3 was defined as the stretch from the second conserved V-encoded cysteine to the conserved J-encoded phenylalanine. The earlier analysis of about 590 of the donors excluded sequences that lacked an unambiguous match to a single V gene segment. In an earlier analysis of approximately 590 of the donors, a V segment was called functional when productive rearrangements were above 56.7%, and segregating when the standard deviation between donors exceeded 5%. A statistical classification framework was developed to diagnose cytomegalovirus status using the catalog of TCR beta chain sequences. A later analysis assigned V and J genes by comparing TCR nucleotide sequences with IMGT/GENE-DB human TR gene sequences. Using the TCRdist pipeline, a later analysis assigned CDR3 sequences along with most-parsimonious VDJ recombination scenarios. In a later analysis, each TCR beta chain was defined by its CDR3 amino acid sequence together with its V-gene family, and reads lacking a unique V-gene family were excluded. In a later analysis, several hundred highly shared, low-generation-probability nucleotide sequences were removed to address suspected cross-contamination and a sequencing artifact. In a later analysis, a clonal expansion index was calculated for each public chain from normalized within-repertoire ranks of inferred template counts. Generation probabilities in a later analysis came from a VDJ recombination model fitted to out-of-frame rearrangements, and those results were checked against IGoR. Hypergeometric tests were used in a later analysis to score TCR-TCR, TCR-HLA and TCR-CMV co-occurrence, with a repertoire-size bias correction applied to the TCR pairs. In a later analysis, false discovery rates were estimated by permuting HLA or CMV assignments 20 times. A later analysis grouped co-occurring TCRs with DBSCAN, adding TCRdist sequence similarity when clustering within HLA-allele-positive subsets. Repertoires with fewer than 30,000 or more than 120,000 public chains were left out of co-occurrence clustering, as were about five repertoires with anomalous nucleotide sharing. TCRdb carries this immuneACCESS record with in-frame sequences only. Its versions omit some clonotypes, under half of them owing to an unresolved V gene in the studies checked, with the rest unexplained. That table supplies the V and J calls and clone size; D and trimming were determined from the DNA. The sample table shows 100,000 to 120,000 clones, and over 60% are seen once. Less than 3% of the sample rests with the top ten.

This sequence originates from a woman aged 55-75 years in good health and CMV-seropositive. The chain is assembled from TRBV25-1 and TRBJ2-7, with TRBD2 matching 8 junction bases. Source material: PBMCs. The DNA sequence reads TGTGCCATCAAGGGGACTAGGTTCACACTGTCCTACGAGCAGTACTTC. It encodes CAIKGTRFTLSYEQYF.